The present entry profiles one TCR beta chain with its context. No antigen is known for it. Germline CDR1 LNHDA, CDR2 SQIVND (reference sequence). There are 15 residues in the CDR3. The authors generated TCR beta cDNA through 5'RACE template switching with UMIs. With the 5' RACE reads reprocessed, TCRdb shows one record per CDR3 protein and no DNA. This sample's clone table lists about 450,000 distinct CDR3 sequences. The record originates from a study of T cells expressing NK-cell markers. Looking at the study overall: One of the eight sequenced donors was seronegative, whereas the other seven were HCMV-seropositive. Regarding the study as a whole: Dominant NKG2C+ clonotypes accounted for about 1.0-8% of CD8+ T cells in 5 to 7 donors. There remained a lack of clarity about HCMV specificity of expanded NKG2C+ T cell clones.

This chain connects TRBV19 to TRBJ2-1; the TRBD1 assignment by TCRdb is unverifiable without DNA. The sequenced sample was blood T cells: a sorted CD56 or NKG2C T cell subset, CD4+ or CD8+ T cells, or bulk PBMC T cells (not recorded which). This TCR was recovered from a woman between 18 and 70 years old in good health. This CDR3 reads CASRVEVRGRGEQFF.